This T cell receptor (beta chain) was sequenced in a study of OX40 agonist ivuxolimab in advanced cancers. The wider study: Patients were infused with ivuxolimab every 2 weeks at 0.01 to 10 mg/kg.

The CDR3 sequence is 12 residues long. V was pared by 5 bases and J by 2 bases, with 6 bases between. Germline CDR1 SGHVS, CDR2 FQNEAQ. Libraries were prepared by immunoSEQ multiplex PCR; TCRdb keeps only in-frame clonotypes and omits some of them. The table includes 50,000 to 65,000 clones, roughly four fifths detected once. This clone was detected a few times. The rearrangement links TRBV7-8 to TRBJ1-2; D is uncertain. Sequencing was performed on CD4+ or CD8+ T cells sorted from blood, taken in a trial of the OX40 agonist ivuxolimab. The TCR was taken from an adult with an advanced solid tumor such as melanoma, head and neck, liver or kidney cancer. The CDR3 coding sequence is TGTGCCAGCAGCCCAGACAACTATGGCTACACCTTC. Translating it yields CASSPDNYGYTF. Supplemented by reference TRBV7-8 and TRBJ1-2, the full variable domain reads GAGVSQSPRYKVAKRGQDVALRCDPISGHVSLFWYQQALGQGPEFLTYFQNEAQLDKSGLPSDRFFAERPEGSVSTLKIQRTQQEDSAVYLCASSPDNYGYTFGSGTRLTVV.